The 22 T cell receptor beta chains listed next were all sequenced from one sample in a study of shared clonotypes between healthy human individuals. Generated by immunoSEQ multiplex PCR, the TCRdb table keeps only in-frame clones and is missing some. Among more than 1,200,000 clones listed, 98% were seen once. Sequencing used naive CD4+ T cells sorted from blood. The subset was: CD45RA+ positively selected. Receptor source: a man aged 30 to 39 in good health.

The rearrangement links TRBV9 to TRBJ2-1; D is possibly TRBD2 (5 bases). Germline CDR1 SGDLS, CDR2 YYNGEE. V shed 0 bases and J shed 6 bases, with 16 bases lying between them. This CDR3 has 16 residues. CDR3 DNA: TGTGCCAGCAGCGTAGGAGGGCCCTTCTTCCCCAATGAGCAGTTCTTC. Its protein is CASSVGGPFFPNEQFF.

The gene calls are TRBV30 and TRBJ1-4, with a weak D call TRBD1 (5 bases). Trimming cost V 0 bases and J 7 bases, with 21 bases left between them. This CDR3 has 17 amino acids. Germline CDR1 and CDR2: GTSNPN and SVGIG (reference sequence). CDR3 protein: CAWSVMSWGSLAEKLFF. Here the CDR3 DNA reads TGTGCCTGGAGTGTTATGTCATGGGGGTCCTTAGCTGAAAAACTGTTTTTT.

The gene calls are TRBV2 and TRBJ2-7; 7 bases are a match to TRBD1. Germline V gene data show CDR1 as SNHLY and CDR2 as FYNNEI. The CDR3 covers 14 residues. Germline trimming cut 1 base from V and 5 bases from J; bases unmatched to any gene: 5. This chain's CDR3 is CASSEVAQGDEQYF. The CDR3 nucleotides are TGTGCCAGCAGTGAAGTTGCCCAGGGGGACGAGCAGTACTTC.

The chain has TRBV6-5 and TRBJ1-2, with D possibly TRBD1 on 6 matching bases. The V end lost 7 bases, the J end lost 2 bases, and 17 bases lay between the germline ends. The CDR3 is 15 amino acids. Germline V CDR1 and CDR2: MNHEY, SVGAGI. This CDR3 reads CASTTLTGANYGYTF. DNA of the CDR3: TGTGCCAGCACCACGCTGACAGGCGCGAACTATGGCTACACCTTC.

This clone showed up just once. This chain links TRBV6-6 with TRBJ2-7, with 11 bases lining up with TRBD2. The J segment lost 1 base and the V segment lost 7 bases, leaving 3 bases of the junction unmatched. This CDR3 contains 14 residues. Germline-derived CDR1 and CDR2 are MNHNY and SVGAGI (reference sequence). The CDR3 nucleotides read TGTGCCAGCATTCTAGCGGGAGGTTCCTACGAGCAGTACTTC. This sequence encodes CASILAGGSYEQYF.

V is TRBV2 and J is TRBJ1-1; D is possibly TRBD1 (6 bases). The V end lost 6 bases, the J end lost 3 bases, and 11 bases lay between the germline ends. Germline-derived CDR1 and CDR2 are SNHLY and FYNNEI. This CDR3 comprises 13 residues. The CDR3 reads CASRTGSDTEAFF. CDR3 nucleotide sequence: TGTGCCAGCAGAACAGGGTCGGACACTGAAGCTTTCTTT.

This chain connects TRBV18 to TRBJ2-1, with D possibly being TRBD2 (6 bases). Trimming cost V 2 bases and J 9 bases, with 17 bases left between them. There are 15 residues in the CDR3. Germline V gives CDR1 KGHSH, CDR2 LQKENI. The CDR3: CASSPVTSIMAEQFF. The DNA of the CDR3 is TGTGCCAGCTCACCAGTTACTAGCATCATGGCTGAGCAGTTCTTC.

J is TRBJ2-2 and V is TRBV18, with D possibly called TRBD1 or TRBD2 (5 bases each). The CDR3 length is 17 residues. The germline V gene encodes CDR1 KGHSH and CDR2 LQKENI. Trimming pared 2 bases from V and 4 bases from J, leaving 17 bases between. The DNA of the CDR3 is TGTGCCAGCTCACCATTACCCGGGGCACGGGGCACCGGGGAGCTGTTTTTT. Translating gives CASSPLPGARGTGELFF.

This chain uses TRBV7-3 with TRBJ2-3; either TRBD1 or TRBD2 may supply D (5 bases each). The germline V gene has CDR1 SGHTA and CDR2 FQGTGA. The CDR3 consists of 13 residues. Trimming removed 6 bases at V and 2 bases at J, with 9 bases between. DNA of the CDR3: TGTGCCAGCAGTAGGGACGTCACAGATACGCAGTATTTT. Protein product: CASSRDVTDTQYF. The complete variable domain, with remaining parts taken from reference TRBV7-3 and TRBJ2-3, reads GAGVSQTPSNKVTEKGKYVELRCDPISGHTALYWYRQSLGQGPEFLIYFQGTGAADDSGLPNDRFFAVRPEGSVSTLKIQRTERGDSAVYLCASSRDVTDTQYFGPGTRLTVL.

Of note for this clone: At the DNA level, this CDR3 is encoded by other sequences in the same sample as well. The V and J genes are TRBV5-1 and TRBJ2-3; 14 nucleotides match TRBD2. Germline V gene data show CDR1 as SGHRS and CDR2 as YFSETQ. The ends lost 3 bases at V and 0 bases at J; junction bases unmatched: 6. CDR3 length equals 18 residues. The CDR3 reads CASSSGLAGGTSTDTQYF. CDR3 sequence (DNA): TGCGCCAGCAGCTCAGGACTAGCGGGAGGAACTAGCACAGATACGCAGTATTTT.

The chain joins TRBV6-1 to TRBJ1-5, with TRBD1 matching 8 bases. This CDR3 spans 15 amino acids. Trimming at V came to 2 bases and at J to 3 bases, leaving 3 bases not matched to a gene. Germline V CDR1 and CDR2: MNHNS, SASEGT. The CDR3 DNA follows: TGTGCCAGCAGTGAACAGGGGGCAATCAATCAGCCCCAGCATTTT. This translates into CASSEQGAINQPQHF.

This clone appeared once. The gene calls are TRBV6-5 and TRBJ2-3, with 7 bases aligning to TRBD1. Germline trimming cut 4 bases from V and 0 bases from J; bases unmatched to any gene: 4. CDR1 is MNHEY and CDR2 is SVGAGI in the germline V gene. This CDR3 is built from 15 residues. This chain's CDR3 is CASSWGQTSTDTQYF. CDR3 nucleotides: TGTGCCAGCAGTTGGGGACAGACTAGCACAGATACGCAGTATTTT.

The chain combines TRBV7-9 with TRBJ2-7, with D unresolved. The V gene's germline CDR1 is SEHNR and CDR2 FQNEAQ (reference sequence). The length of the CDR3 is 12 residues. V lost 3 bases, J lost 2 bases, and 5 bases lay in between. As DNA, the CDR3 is TGTGCCAGCAGCTTCGATCCCTACGAGCAGTACTTC. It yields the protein CASSFDPYEQYF. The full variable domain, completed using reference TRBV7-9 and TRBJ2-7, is DTGVSQNPRHKITKRGQNVTFRCDPISEHNRLYWYRQTLGQGPEFLTYFQNEAQLEKSRLLSDRFSAERPKGSFSTLEIQRTEQGDSAMYLCASSFDPYEQYFGPGTRLTVT.

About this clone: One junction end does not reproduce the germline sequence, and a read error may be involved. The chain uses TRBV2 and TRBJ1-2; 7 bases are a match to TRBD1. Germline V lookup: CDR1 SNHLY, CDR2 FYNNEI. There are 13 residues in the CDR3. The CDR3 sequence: CASSEDRAYGYTF. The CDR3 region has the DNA TGTGCCAGCAGCGAAGACAGGGCCTATGGCTACACCTTC.

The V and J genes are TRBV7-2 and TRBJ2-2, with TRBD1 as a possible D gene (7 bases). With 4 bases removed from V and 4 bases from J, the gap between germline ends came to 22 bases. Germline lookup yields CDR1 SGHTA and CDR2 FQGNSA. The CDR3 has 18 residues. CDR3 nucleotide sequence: TGTGCCAGCAGCTCCCTGGAGGGGGCTACAGAAACCACCGGGGAGCTGTTTTTT. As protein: CASSSLEGATETTGELFF.

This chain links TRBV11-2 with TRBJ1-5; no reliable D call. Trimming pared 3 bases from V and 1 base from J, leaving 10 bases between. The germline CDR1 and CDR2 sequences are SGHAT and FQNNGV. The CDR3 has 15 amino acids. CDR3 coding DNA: TGTGCCAGCAGCTTTCAAGCGGGGAGCAATCAGCCCCAGCATTTT. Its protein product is CASSFQAGSNQPQHF.

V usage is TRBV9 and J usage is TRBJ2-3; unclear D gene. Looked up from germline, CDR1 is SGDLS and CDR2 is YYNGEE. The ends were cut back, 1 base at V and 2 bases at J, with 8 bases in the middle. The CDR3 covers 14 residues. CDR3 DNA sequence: TGTGCCAGCAGCGTAAACACATTCACAGATACGCAGTATTTT. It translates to CASSVNTFTDTQYF.

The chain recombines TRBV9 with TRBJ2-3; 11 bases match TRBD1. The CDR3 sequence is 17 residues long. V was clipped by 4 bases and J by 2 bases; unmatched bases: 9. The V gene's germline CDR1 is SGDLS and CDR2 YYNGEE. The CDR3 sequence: CASSRAWTGGPTDTQYF. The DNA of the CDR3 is TGTGCCAGCAGCCGTGCCTGGACAGGGGGCCCCACAGATACGCAGTATTTT.

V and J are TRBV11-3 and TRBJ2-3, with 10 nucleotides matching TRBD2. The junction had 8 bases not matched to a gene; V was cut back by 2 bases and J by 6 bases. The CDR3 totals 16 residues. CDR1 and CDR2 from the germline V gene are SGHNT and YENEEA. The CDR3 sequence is CASSLKASGRGDTQYF. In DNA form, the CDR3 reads TGTGCCAGCAGCTTAAAGGCTAGCGGGAGAGGCGATACGCAGTATTTT.

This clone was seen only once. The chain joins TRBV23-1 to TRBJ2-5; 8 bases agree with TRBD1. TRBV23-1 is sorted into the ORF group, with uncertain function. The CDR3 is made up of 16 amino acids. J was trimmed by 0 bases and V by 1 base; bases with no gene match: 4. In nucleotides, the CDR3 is TGCGCCAGCAGTCAATTACAGGGGGTTAACCAAGAGACCCAGTACTTC. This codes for CASSQLQGVNQETQYF.

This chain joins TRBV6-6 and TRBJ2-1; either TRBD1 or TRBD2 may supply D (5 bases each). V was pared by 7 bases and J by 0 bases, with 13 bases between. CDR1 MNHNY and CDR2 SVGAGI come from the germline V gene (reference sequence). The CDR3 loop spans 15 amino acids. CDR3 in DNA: TGTGCCAGCACTGACGGGGCCAGCTCCTACAATGAGCAGTTCTTC. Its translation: CASTDGASSYNEQFF.

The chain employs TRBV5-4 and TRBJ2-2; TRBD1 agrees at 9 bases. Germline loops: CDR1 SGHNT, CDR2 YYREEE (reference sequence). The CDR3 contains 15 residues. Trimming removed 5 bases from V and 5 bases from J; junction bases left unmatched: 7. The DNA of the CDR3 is TGTGCCAGCAGTAACACAGGGGGCGGTACCGGGGAGCTGTTTTTT. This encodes CASSNTGGGTGELFF.